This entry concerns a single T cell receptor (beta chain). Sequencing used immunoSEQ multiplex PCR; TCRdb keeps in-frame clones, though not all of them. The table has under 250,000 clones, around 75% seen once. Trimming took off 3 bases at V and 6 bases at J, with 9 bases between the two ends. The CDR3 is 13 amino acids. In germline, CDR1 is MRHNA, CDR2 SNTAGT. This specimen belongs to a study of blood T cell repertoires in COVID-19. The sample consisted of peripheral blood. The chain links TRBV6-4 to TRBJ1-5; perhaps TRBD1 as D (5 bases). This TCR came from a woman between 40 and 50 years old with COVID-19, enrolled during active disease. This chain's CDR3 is CASSEGGTQPQHF. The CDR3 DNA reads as TGTGCCAGCAGTGAGGGAGGGACTCAGCCCCAGCATTTT.